A selection of T cell receptor beta chains follows, all from one sample in a study of blood T cell repertoires in COVID-19. The repertoire was sequenced with immunoSEQ multiplex PCR; TCRdb's copy has only in-frame clones and lacks some. The sample carries 110,000 or so clones, roughly nine tenths recorded once. Sequencing input: peripheral blood. These TCRs come from a man aged 65-85 years who had recovered from COVID-19. Each CDR3 is given with its conserved first and last residue.

cdr3_aa	j_call	v_call
CAITTSGDNEQFF	TRBJ2-1	TRBV10-3
CASSSGVAETQYF	TRBJ2-5	TRBV11-3
CASSLTEVGAGGVTGELFF	TRBJ2-2	TRBV4-1
CATSRDRRGTDTQYF	TRBJ2-3	TRBV15
CASSQDRLAEVNEQFF	TRBJ2-1	TRBV4-2
CASSIPGQGYTF	TRBJ1-2	TRBV19
CASSVGTGVGGYTF	TRBJ1-2	TRBV9
CASSLRSFYKTLDYGYTF	TRBJ1-2	TRBV28
CASSLGGPPYEQYF	TRBJ2-7	TRBV5-1
CSVHRDSQETQYF	TRBJ2-5	TRBV29-1
CASSLEAGYNEQFF	TRBJ2-1	TRBV7-3
CASSLTGGGDEQYF	TRBJ2-7	TRBV5-6
CASYNWGQYYEQYF	TRBJ2-7	TRBV3-1/TRBV3-2
CASSSPTRVPSYEQYF	TRBJ2-7	TRBV28
CASSEVYGGGTEAFF	TRBJ1-1	TRBV6-1
CASSAGTSSYGYTF	TRBJ1-2	TRBV6-4
CASRRAGVEKLFF	TRBJ1-4	TRBV5-6
CASSVDPQGPQHF	TRBJ1-5	TRBV9
CASSLGRRALHF	TRBJ1-6	TRBV5-8
CASSVCRECEQFF	TRBJ2-1	TRBV2
CASFPGQGHYGYTF	TRBJ1-2	TRBV28
CSASGRDTQYF	TRBJ2-3	TRBV20-1
CASSQSLTQRGGYTF	TRBJ1-2	TRBV4-3
CSVELNTETQYF	TRBJ2-5	TRBV29-1
CASSPNFGGGEGYEQYF	TRBJ2-7	TRBV18
CASKIGTSGTNEQFF	TRBJ2-1	TRBV6-5
CASSLGTGIFQPQHF	TRBJ1-5	TRBV7-9
CASRLWTGASPLHF	TRBJ1-6	TRBV11-2
CASSLGRTSGVQFF	TRBJ2-1	TRBV11-3
CASSYGQSTDTQYF	TRBJ2-3	TRBV6-6
CASSPGTVNYGYTF	TRBJ1-2	TRBV3-1/TRBV3-2
CASSSRTSGSRAGANVLTF	TRBJ2-6	TRBV2
CASSQTASTRGYTF	TRBJ1-2	TRBV13
CASSPKNTEAFF	TRBJ1-1	TRBV18
CASSLIPGQGDNEQFF	TRBJ2-1	TRBV7-3
CASSSGTSGHNEQFF	TRBJ2-1	TRBV5-1
CASSRGLAGAFEQYF	TRBJ2-7	TRBV5-8
CASSLIRGDSLNSPLHF	TRBJ1-6	TRBV6-6
CATGDTQYF	TRBJ2-3	TRBV25-1
CASSYLGRELGEQFF	TRBJ2-1	TRBV6-2/TRBV6-3
CASSLRGGLGLVTDTQYF	TRBJ2-3	TRBV27
CASSQLMSGFGQPQHF	TRBJ1-5	TRBV4-1
CASSLRTDNEQFF	TRBJ2-1	TRBV5-1
CASSLVLAGNYEQYF	TRBJ2-7	TRBV5-1
CASSAPLGAEAFTDTQYF	TRBJ2-3	TRBV28
CASSSRTGTYSNQPQHF	TRBJ1-5	TRBV5-8
CASSYRDSSIYTIYF	TRBJ1-3	TRBV6-5
CASSFANEQFF	TRBJ2-1	TRBV5-1
CASGDPVTETYEQYF	TRBJ2-7	TRBV6-1
CASSSGLVDTGELFF	TRBJ2-2	TRBV5-1
CASRTGAAQSYEQYF	TRBJ2-7	TRBV4-2
CASSARGGRGPEGTGELFF	TRBJ2-2	TRBV7-2
CASGARLSYNEQFF	TRBJ2-1	TRBV5-6
CARKIPGLAGDEQFF	TRBJ2-1	TRBV2
CASSEGRPGQETQYF	TRBJ2-5	TRBV2
CASSPRVGTEAFF	TRBJ1-1	TRBV11-2
CASAGRRGTEAFF	TRBJ1-1	TRBV7-9
CASSRGGNTIYF	TRBJ1-3	TRBV4-3